Each of the 26 T cell receptor beta chains below was sequenced from the same sample in a study of molecular identifiers for immune sequencing clone quantification. TCRdb re-called the PCR reads through MiXCR, storing one row per CDR3 protein. The sample includes fewer than 100,000 distinct CDR3 sequences, about 21% of them seen just once. Sequencing input: naive CD8+ T cells from blood, with Jurkat cell RNA spiked in. As for subset: FACS-sorted CD8+CD4-CCR7+CD45RA+ naive T cells. All receptors derive from a human donor in good health. Some libraries in this study had Jurkat cell RNA spiked in.

This clonotype was detected ten times or more. The chain is built from TRBV7-9 and TRBJ2-5, with D perhaps TRBD1 or TRBD2 (5 bases each). The CDR3 consists of 13 residues. Trimming cost V 8 bases and J 4 bases, with 14 bases left between them. CDR1 is SEHNR and CDR2 is FQNEAQ in the germline V gene (reference sequence). The CDR3 nucleotides are TGTGCCAGCCGGGACCTTCTTATAGAGACCCAGTACTTC. Its translation is CASRDLLIETQYF.

The chain carries TRBV29-1 and TRBJ2-3, with D possibly TRBD2 on 6 matching bases. The germline CDR1 and CDR2 sequences are SQVTM and ANQGSEA. The CDR3 extends over 14 amino acids. CDR3 nucleotide sequence: TGCGGCGCCTTGAGGTGGGAGGACACAGATACGCAGTATTTT. This codes for CGALRWEDTDTQYF.

This clonotype occurred many times. CDR3 amino acids: CASSTGSQGYTF. Written as DNA, the CDR3 is TGTGCCAGTAGTACCGGCAGCCAGGGCTACACCTTC. The chain is built from TRBV19 and TRBJ1-2; D uncertain. The CDR3 runs to 12 residues. Germline V CDR1 and CDR2: LNHDA, SQIVND (reference sequence). Trimming left V 4 bases short and J 8 bases short, with 11 bases between.

Many counts were recorded for this clonotype. The chain joins TRBV4-1 to TRBJ1-5; D gene unclear. The CDR3 spans 17 residues. Germline CDR1 is MGHRA and CDR2 is YSYEKL. Trimming cost V 3 bases and J 2 bases, with 17 bases left between them. The CDR3 reads CASSQGNFHVGNQPQHF. DNA for the CDR3: TGCGCCAGCAGCCAGGGGAATTTTCATGTGGGCAATCAGCCCCAGCATTTT.

The chain recombines TRBV12-3 or TRBV12-4 with TRBJ2-7, with 10 bases fitting TRBD1. The CDR3 has 14 amino acids. The trim removed 3 bases at V and 2 bases at J, leaving 1 base unmatched. The CDR3 sequence: CASSFGTGAYEQYF. CDR3 nucleotide sequence: TGTGCCAGCAGTTTCGGGACAGGGGCCTACGAGCAGTACTTC.

Note on this clonotype: A much larger clone differs from this one at a single base, so this may be a read error. V usage is TRBV7-9 and J usage is TRBJ1-5; 7 bases are a match to TRBD1. CDR1 and CDR2 (germline): SEHNR, FQNEAQ (reference sequence). CDR3 length: 14 amino acids. CDR3 loop: CASSQGVGNRPQHF. The CDR3 DNA reads TGTGCCAGCAGCCAGGGGGTTGGCAATCGGCCCCAGCATTTT.

This clonotype was observed at least ten times. The chain has TRBV4-1 and TRBJ2-1, with 7 bases fitting TRBD1. CDR1 and CDR2 from the germline V gene are MGHRA and YSYEKL. Unmatched junction bases numbered 5, after V lost 3 bases and J lost 9 bases. This CDR3 has 13 amino acids. CDR3 in amino acids: CASSHSGDSEQFF. CDR3 bases: TGCGCCAGCAGCCATTCAGGGGACAGTGAGCAGTTCTTC.

Of note for this clonotype: A clone one base away is much larger, so this may be a read error. The chain uses TRBV10-3 and TRBJ1-1; the D is unclear. This CDR3 is 13 amino acids long. Germline values: CDR1 ENHRY, CDR2 SYGVKD. The CDR3 is CAISEIGNTGAFF. The CDR3, as DNA: TGTGCCATCAGTGAAATTGGGAACACTGGAGCTTTCTTT.

At least ten counts were recorded for this clonotype. The chain employs TRBV29-1 and TRBJ2-7; D unclear. Between the trimmed V and J ends, which lost 6 bases and 0 bases, there was a span of 12 bases. There are 13 residues in the CDR3. Germline assignment: CDR1 SQVTM and CDR2 ANQGSEA. The CDR3 loop is CSVSDTSSYEQYF. CDR3 sequence (DNA): TGCAGCGTCTCCGACACCAGCTCCTACGAGCAGTACTTC.

Concerning this clonotype itself: One junction end disagrees with the germline gene, perhaps due to a read error. V and J are TRBV28 and TRBJ2-7; D is perhaps TRBD2 (5 bases). Germline-derived CDR1 and CDR2 are MDHEN and SYDVKM. This CDR3 region has 15 residues. CDR3 sequence (DNA): TGTACCAGCAGTTTATTCGCGGAGGTAGCCAACGAGCAGTACTTC. It translates to CTSSLFAEVANEQYF. The full variable domain, rest sourced from reference TRBV28 and TRBJ2-7, is DVKVTQSSRYLVKRTGEKVFLECVQDMDHENMFWYRQDPGLGLRLIYFSYDVKMKEKGDIPEGYSVSREKKERFSLILESASTNQTSMYLCTSSLFAEVANEQYFGPGTRLTVT.

This clonotype was detected ten times or more. The chain uses TRBV7-9 and TRBJ2-3, with no clear D. Germline loops: CDR1 SEHNR, CDR2 FQNEAQ (reference sequence). This CDR3 is 13 amino acids long. Deletions cut 7 bases from V and 0 bases from J, with 8 bases between. CDR3 coding DNA: TGTGCCAGCACGGATAGTAGCACAGATACGCAGTATTTT. Translation gives CASTDSSTDTQYF.

Many counts were recorded for this clonotype. The CDR3 reads CASSDNYQPQHF. The DNA for the CDR3 is TGTGCCAGCAGCGACAATTATCAGCCCCAGCATTTT. The V call is TRBV7-9, the J call TRBJ1-5; D is uncertain. Germline CDR1 SEHNR, CDR2 FQNEAQ (reference sequence). The CDR3 covers 12 residues. V lost 5 bases to trimming and J lost 5 bases, with 7 bases between them. Using reference TRBV7-9 and TRBJ1-5 for the parts outside the CDR3, the full variable domain is DTGVSQNPRHKITKRGQNVTFRCDPISEHNRLYWYRQTLGQGPEFLTYFQNEAQLEKSRLLSDRFSAERPKGSFSTLEIQRTEQGDSAMYLCASSDNYQPQHFGDGTRLSIL.

In its sample, this clonotype was seen many times. This rearrangement joins TRBV2 to TRBJ2-3; perhaps TRBD1 as D (7 bases). V was clipped by 8 bases and J by 3 bases, with 12 bases between them. Germline V CDR1 and CDR2: SNHLY, FYNNEI. This CDR3 is 13 amino acids long. CDR3 in amino acids: CASGGTATDTQYF. CDR3 DNA sequence: TGTGCCAGCGGAGGGACAGCTACAGATACGCAGTATTTT.

Worth noting for this clonotype: A much bigger clone sits one base away, suggesting this may be a read error. This rearrangement joins TRBV6-4 to TRBJ2-6; D is undetermined. With 0 bases removed from V and 0 bases from J, the gap between germline ends came to 6 bases. The CDR3 loop spans 16 amino acids. The germline V gene encodes CDR1 MRHNA and CDR2 SNTAGT. The CDR3 sequence is CASSDSSLSGANVLTF. CDR3 sequence (DNA): TGTGCCAGCAGTGACTCGTCCCTCTCTGGGGCCAACGTCCTGACTTTC.

This clonotype was seen at least ten times. This sequence joins TRBV28 and TRBJ2-7; perhaps TRBD1 as D (5 bases). Germline CDR1 reads MDHEN; CDR2 reads SYDVKM. This CDR3 is 13 amino acids long. V shed 7 bases and J shed 3 bases, with 13 bases lying between them. In nucleotides, the CDR3 is TGTGCCAGCACCAACCCACAGGACTACGAGCAGTACTTC. Translation: CASTNPQDYEQYF.

As to this clonotype: One base away lies a much larger clone, so this may be a sequencing read error. The chain uses TRBV4-3 and TRBJ2-3; 9 bases agree with TRBD2. The CDR3 is 17 amino acids. CDR1 LGHNA and CDR2 YSLEER come from the germline V gene. The CDR3 spells CASSQVSGRTPTDMQYF. The CDR3, as DNA: TGCGCCAGCAGCCAAGTTAGCGGGAGAACCCCCACAGATATGCAGTATTTT.

On this clonotype itself: This sequence may be a read error, since a much larger clone differs from it by one base. The CDR3 carries no conserved terminal phenylalanine or tryptophan, so it likely arises from a read error. The chain joins TRBV20-1 to TRBJ2-3; the match to TRBD1 covers 7 bases. Germline V lookup: CDR1 DFQATT, CDR2 SNEGSKA (reference sequence). With V trimmed by 6 bases and J by 4 bases, 7 bases remained unmatched. The CDR3 runs to 13 residues. CDR3 DNA sequence: TGCAGTGCGGCGACAGGGATACCAGATACGCAGTATGTT. It yields the protein CSAATGIPDTQYV.

This clonotype was counted at least ten times. This chain connects TRBV6-5 to TRBJ2-7; TRBD1 or TRBD2 may be the D gene (5 bases each). The CDR3 is 14 amino acids. Per germline, CDR1 MNHEY and CDR2 SVGAGI. V gave up 6 bases and J gave up 0 bases, with 12 bases separating them. CDR3 nucleotide sequence: TGTGCCAGCAGCCCGGGACCGAACTCCTACGAGCAGTACTTC. Protein product: CASSPGPNSYEQYF.

The chain employs TRBV6-2 or TRBV6-3 and TRBJ1-1; D is unresolved. Germline V gene lookup returns CDR1 MNHEY and CDR2 SVGEGT. Trimming shortened V by 2 bases and J by 3 bases, and 7 bases separated the two germline ends. CDR3 length: 13 residues. The CDR3 loop reads CASSYGWDTEAFF. In DNA form, the CDR3 reads TGTGCCAGCAGTTACGGGTGGGACACTGAAGCTTTCTTT.

Comment on this clonotype: It may be a read error: a sequence one base away is much more abundant. This chain joins TRBV5-6 and TRBJ2-7; D unclear. CDR3 length equals 15 residues. V gave up 5 bases and J gave up 0 bases, with 15 bases separating them. CDR1 SGHDT and CDR2 YYEEEE come from the germline V gene. CDR3 nucleotide sequence: TGTGCCAGCAGTTTTTACCCACCGAGCTCCTACGAGCAGTACTTC. Translation: CASSFYPPSSYEQYF.

V is TRBV2 and J is TRBJ1-5; D may be TRBD1 (6 bases). The length of the CDR3 is 15 residues. Trimming cost V 5 bases and J 1 base, with 12 bases left between them. Germline CDR1 is SNHLY and CDR2 is FYNNEI. The CDR3, as DNA: TGTGCCAGCAGTAACAGGGACTCGAGCAATCAGCCCCAGCATTTT. Amino acids: CASSNRDSSNQPQHF.

The sample holds many counts of this clonotype. This CDR3 reads CAWSSVGGFYGYTF. CDR3 DNA sequence: TGTGCCTGGAGTTCGGTAGGAGGGTTTTATGGCTACACCTTC. This chain connects TRBV30 to TRBJ1-2; D not certain. Germline loops: CDR1 GTSNPN, CDR2 SVGIG (reference sequence). CDR3 size: 14 residues. Trimming removed 2 bases at V and 5 bases at J, with 15 bases between.

This clonotype was detected many times. This sequence joins TRBV19 and TRBJ2-3; TRBD2 aligns across 8 bases. Germline V CDR1 and CDR2: LNHDA, SQIVND (reference sequence). This CDR3 has 15 amino acids. J gave up 4 bases and V 7 bases, and 10 bases lay outside the gene matches. In DNA, the CDR3 is TGTGCCAGTACCTCCACGGGGGGGCCGGCAGATACGCAGTATTTT. Protein: CASTSTGGPADTQYF. The full variable domain, completed using reference TRBV19 and TRBJ2-3, is DGGITQSPKYLFRKEGQNVTLSCEQNLNHDAMYWYRQDPGQGLRLIYYSQIVNDFQKGDIAEGYSVSREKKESFPLTVTSAQKNPTAFYLCASTSTGGPADTQYFGPGTRLTVL.

This clonotype appeared many times. The rearrangement uses TRBV7-2 and TRBJ2-7; TRBD2 matches at 11 bases. The CDR3 length is 15 residues. Germline loops: CDR1 SGHTA, CDR2 FQGNSA. V lost 5 bases, J lost 4 bases, and 7 bases stayed unmatched. The CDR3, as DNA: TGTGCCAGCAGCCACCAGACTAGCGGGGTGTACGAGCAGTACTTC. It translates to CASSHQTSGVYEQYF.

This clonotype was observed many times. The chain uses TRBV2 and TRBJ1-2; 8 nucleotides line up with TRBD1. Germline V gives CDR1 SNHLY, CDR2 FYNNEI. CDR3 size: 16 residues. Losses at the gene ends were 3 bases for V and 2 bases for J; bases not matched to a gene: 8. In DNA, the CDR3 is TGTGCCAGCAGTGAGGACCCGGGACAGGTGAACTATGGCTACACCTTC. This sequence encodes CASSEDPGQVNYGYTF.

This clonotype was seen a handful of times. CDR3 bases: TGTGCCAGCAGGGAGACGTACAATGAGCAGTTCTTC. It encodes CASRETYNEQFF. This chain joins TRBV2 and TRBJ2-1; D is uncertain. The CDR3 contains 12 residues. The V end was cut by 6 bases, the J end by 4 bases, with 7 bases between. Germline CDR1 is SNHLY and CDR2 is FYNNEI. The whole variable domain, remainder taken from reference TRBV2 and TRBJ2-1, is EPEVTQTPSHQVTQMGQEVILRCVPISNHLYFYWYRQILGQKVEFLVSFYNNEISEKSEIFDDQFSVERPDGSNFTLKIRSTKLEDSAMYFCASRETYNEQFFGPGTRLTVL.